This TCR beta chain was identified during a study of shared clonotypes between healthy human individuals. Study-wide context: Each donor's CD4 naive and CD4 memory cells filled three plates apiece, CD8 naive two, and CD8 memory one. Whole-study findings and limits: The study found lower generation probabilities in non-shared clonotypes than in those shared by all four donors.

The CDR3 extends over 14 amino acids. Germline CDR1 and CDR2: MDHEN and SYDVKM. The V end was cut by 6 bases, the J end by 6 bases, with 15 bases between. In the sorted-subset replicate PCRs, approximately 200 ng DNA, tens of thousands of T cell genomes, was used. The repertoire was sequenced with immunoSEQ multiplex PCR; TCRdb's copy has only in-frame clones and lacks some. The sample carries over 2 million clones, around 93% recorded once. Notes on this clone: Its antigen is not known.

This chain links TRBV28 with TRBJ1-5; a weak D match, TRBD1 (5 bases). The origin of this receptor is a man aged 18 to 35 in good health. Some clones in this sample may be carry-over from other donors' samples. Sequenced input: naive CD4+ T cells from PBMCs. The subset: CD45RA+ positively selected. The CDR3 reads CASSLPQGGQPQHF. DNA of the CDR3: TGTGCCAGCAGCCTCCCCCAGGGAGGTCAGCCCCAGCATTTT.